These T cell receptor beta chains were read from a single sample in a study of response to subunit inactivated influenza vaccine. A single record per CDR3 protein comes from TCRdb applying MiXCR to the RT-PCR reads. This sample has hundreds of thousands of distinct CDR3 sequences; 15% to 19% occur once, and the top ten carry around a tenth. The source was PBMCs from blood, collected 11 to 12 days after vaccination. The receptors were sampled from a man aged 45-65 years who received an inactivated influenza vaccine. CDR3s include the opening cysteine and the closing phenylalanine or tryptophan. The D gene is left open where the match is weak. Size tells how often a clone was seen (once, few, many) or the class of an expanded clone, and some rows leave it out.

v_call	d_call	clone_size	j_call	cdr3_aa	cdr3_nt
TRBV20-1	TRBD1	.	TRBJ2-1	CSARDPWVRGRSNEQFF	TGCAGTGCTAGAGATCCCTGGGTCAGGGGGCGAAGCAATGAGCAGTTCTTC
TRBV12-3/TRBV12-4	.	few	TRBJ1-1	CASSLNRDGTEAFF	TGTGCCAGCAGTCTCAACAGGGATGGTACTGAAGCTTTCTTT
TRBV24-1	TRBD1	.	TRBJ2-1	CATGGQGTDEQFF	TGTGCCACCGGGGGACAGGGTACGGATGAGCAGTTCTTC
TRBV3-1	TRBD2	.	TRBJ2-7	CASFLAGDFEQYF	TGTGCCAGCTTCTTAGCGGGAGATTTCGAGCAGTACTTC
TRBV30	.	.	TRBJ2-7	CAWSVDSNYEQYF	TGTGCCTGGAGTGTTGACAGTAACTACGAGCAGTACTTC
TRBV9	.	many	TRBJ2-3	CASSKPTWGQDEGTQYF	TGTGCCAGCAGCAAACCAACATGGGGCCAGGACGAGGGTACGCAGTATTTT
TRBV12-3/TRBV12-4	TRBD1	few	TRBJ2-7	CASSPTAGTDSYEQYF	TGTGCCAGCAGCCCCACCGCCGGGACAGACTCCTACGAGCAGTACTTC
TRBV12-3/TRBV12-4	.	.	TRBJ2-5	CASTLGLAGLTEETQYF	TGTGCCAGCACCCTGGGGTTGGCAGGACTTACCGAAGAGACCCAGTACTTC
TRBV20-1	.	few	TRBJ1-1	CSARDTRQGYTEAFF	TGCAGTGCTAGAGATACGAGGCAGGGGTACACTGAAGCTTTCTTT
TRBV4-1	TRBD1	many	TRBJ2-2	CASRQDRGNTGELFF	TGCGCCAGCAGGCAGGACAGGGGGAACACCGGGGAGCTGTTTTTT
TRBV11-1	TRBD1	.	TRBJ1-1	CASSQGGRVEAFF	TGTGCCAGCAGCCAGGGGGGACGGGTTGAAGCTTTCTTT
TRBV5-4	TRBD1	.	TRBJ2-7	CASSLNRGQRGEQYF	TGTGCCAGCAGCTTGAACAGGGGGCAACGAGGCGAGCAGTACTTC
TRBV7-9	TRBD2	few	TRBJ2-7	CASSLDTSGRFYEQYF	TGTGCCAGCAGCTTAGACACTAGCGGGAGGTTCTACGAGCAGTACTTC
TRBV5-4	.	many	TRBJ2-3	CASSLGQGRGTQYF	TGTGCCAGCAGCTTGGGTCAGGGGCGTGGTACGCAGTATTTT
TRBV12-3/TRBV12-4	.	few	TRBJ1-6	CASSLEQNSPLHF	TGTGCCAGCAGTTTGGAACAGAATTCACCCCTCCACTTT
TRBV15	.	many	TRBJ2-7	CATSDGSVPYEQYF	TGTGCCACCAGCGACGGATCTGTGCCCTACGAGCAGTACTTC
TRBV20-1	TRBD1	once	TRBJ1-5	CSAREGTGLYNQPQHF	TGCAGTGCTAGAGAAGGGACAGGGCTTTACAATCAGCCCCAGCATTTT
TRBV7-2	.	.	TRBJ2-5	CASSLGSAVNGETQYF	TGTGCCAGCAGCTTAGGATCGGCGGTAAACGGGGAGACCCAGTACTTC
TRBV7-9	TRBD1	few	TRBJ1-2	CASSWTGHGYTF	TGTGCCAGCAGCTGGACAGGCCATGGCTACACCTTC
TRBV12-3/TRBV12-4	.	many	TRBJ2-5	CASSLKDNLGTQYF	TGTGCCAGCAGTTTAAAGGACAACCTAGGGACCCAGTACTTC
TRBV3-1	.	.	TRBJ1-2	CASSQVIDYGYTF	TGTGCCAGCAGCCAAGTCATCGACTATGGCTACACCTTC
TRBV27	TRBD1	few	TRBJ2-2	CASSLYRGWTGELFF	TGTGCCAGCAGTTTATACAGGGGATGGACCGGGGAGCTGTTTTTT
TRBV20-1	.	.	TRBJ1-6	CSASKDMSSPLHF	TGCAGTGCTAGTAAGGACATGAGTTCACCCCTCCACTTT
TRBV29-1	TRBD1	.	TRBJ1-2	CSVGPGQPNYGYTF	TGCAGCGTGGGTCCGGGACAGCCTAACTATGGCTACACCTTC
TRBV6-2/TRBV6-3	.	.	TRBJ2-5	CASSYRPGIETQYF	TGTGCCAGCAGTTACCGGCCTGGGATAGAGACCCAGTACTTC
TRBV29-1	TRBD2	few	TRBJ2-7	CSVARPSGSHEQYF	TGCAGCGTTGCAAGGCCTAGCGGGAGCCACGAGCAGTACTTC
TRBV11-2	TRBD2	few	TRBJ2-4	CASSLESSGRRVDKNIQYF	TGTGCCAGCAGCTTAGAAAGTAGCGGGAGGAGGGTGGACAAAAACATTCAGTACTTC
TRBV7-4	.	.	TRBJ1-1	CAKGGEGDEAFF	TGTGCCAAAGGGGGAGAGGGGGATGAAGCTTTCTTT
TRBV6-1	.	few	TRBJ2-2	CASREPPGGIGGPGELFF	TGTGCCAGCAGGGAGCCCCCCGGAGGGATTGGGGGCCCCGGGGAGCTGTTTTTT
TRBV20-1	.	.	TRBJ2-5	CSASPGTYQETQYF	TGCAGTGCTAGTCCGGGGACATACCAAGAGACCCAGTACTTC
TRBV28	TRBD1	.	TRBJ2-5	CASSLNDREETQYF	TGTGCCAGCAGCCTTAACGACAGGGAAGAGACCCAGTACTTC
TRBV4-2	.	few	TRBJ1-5	CASSPGRRNQPQHF	TGTGCCAGCAGCCCCGGACGGCGAAATCAGCCCCAGCATTTT
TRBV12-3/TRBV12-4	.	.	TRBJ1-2	CASSLILGGSGYTF	TGTGCCAGCAGTCTAATTTTGGGGGGGTCTGGCTACACCTTC
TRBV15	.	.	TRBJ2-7	CATSKQGSPLEQYF	TGTGCCACCAGCAAACAGGGATCCCCCCTGGAGCAGTACTTC
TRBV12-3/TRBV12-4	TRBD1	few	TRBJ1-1	CASSGRTGGRDTEAFF	TGTGCCAGCAGTGGACGGACAGGGGGTAGGGACACTGAAGCTTTCTTT
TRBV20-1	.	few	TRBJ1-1	CSAALVPGGEAFF	TGCAGTGCTGCCCTTGTCCCTGGGGGCGAAGCTTTCTTT
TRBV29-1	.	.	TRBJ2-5	CSGGVGETQYF	TGCAGCGGAGGGGTGGGAGAGACCCAGTACTTC
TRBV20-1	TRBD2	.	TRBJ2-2	CSARGASGRNTGELFF	TGCAGTGCCAGAGGAGCTAGCGGGAGGAATACCGGGGAGCTGTTTTTT
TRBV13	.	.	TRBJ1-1	CASSLQGISEAFF	TGTGCCAGCAGCTTACAGGGGATCTCTGAAGCTTTCTTT
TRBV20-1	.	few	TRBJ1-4	CSDPLWATNEKLFF	TGCAGCGATCCCCTCTGGGCAACTAATGAAAAACTGTTTTTT
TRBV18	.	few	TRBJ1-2	CASSPSQGDGYTF	TGTGCCAGCTCACCATCACAGGGCGATGGCTACACCTTC
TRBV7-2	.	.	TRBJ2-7	CASSSGAERFEQYF	TGTGCCAGCAGCTCCGGCGCCGAAAGATTCGAGCAGTACTTC
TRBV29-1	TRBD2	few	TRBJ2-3	CSVDRGVSTDTQYF	TGCAGCGTTGACCGGGGGGTAAGCACAGATACGCAGTATTTT
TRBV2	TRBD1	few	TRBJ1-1	CASRQGSTEAFF	TGTGCCAGCAGACAGGGGTCCACTGAAGCTTTCTTT
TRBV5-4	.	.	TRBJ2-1	CASSPARTYGYNEQFF	TGTGCCAGCAGCCCCGCCAGGACATATGGTTACAATGAGCAGTTCTTC
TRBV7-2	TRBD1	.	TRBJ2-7	CASNLFGQGAYEQYF	TGTGCCAGCAACCTATTCGGACAGGGGGCTTACGAGCAGTACTTC